The clone carrying this T cell receptor (beta chain) has a handful of counts. Its antigen is not identified. From germline, CDR1 is LNHDA and CDR2 SQIVND (reference sequence). With 7 bases clipped from V and 3 bases from J, the junction kept 12 bases outside the gene matches. This CDR3 is 15 amino acids long. These data originate in a study of beta chain features in type 1 diabetes. About the research overall: Under 110,000,000 sorted cells were examined across all samples.

As every portion of the isolated RNA was reverse transcribed, the sequencing read expressed TCRB transcripts. Method: immunoSEQ multiplex PCR; TCRdb's copy keeps in-frame clones and lacks some. The sample carries 120,000 to 150,000 clones, more than 9% recorded once. General study findings and limits: In all four CD4+ subsets, TCRB CDR3 length was significantly, moderately reduced in type 1 diabetes. Since sequencing was performed on cDNA, cells with high TCR expression could be over-represented.

The V call is TRBV19, the J call TRBJ2-7, with 7 bases lining up with TRBD1. The clonotype originates from a young man in good health. Sequenced sample: naive CD4+ T cells from blood. CDR3 region: CASMGPRQGDYEQYF. The CDR3 DNA reads TGTGCCAGTATGGGTCCGAGACAGGGAGACTACGAGCAGTACTTC.